The sample holds a few counts of the clone carrying this T cell receptor beta chain. Its specificity is not known. The entry originates in a study of response to subunit inactivated influenza vaccine. Study-wide points: T cells newly recruited by each seasonal influenza vaccination are few, the authors suggested.

TCRdb redid the calling of the RT-PCR reads with MiXCR, one entry per CDR3 protein. Among about 520,000 distinct CDR3 sequences listed, roughly 25% were seen once. The V and J ends lost 5 bases and 9 bases, in that order; junction bases with no gene match: 5. The CDR3 runs to 13 residues. Germline V gene sequence: CDR1 MNHNS, CDR2 SASEGT. This clonotype originated in a man over 45 who received an inactivated influenza vaccine. The sample consisted of CD4+ T cells sorted from PBMCs, taken 5 to 6 days after vaccination. J is TRBJ2-1 and V is TRBV6-1, with TRBD1 matching 9 bases. The CDR3 sequence is CASSQDRGVEQFF. In nucleotides, the CDR3 is TGTGCCAGCAGTCAGGACAGGGGTGTTGAGCAGTTCTTC.